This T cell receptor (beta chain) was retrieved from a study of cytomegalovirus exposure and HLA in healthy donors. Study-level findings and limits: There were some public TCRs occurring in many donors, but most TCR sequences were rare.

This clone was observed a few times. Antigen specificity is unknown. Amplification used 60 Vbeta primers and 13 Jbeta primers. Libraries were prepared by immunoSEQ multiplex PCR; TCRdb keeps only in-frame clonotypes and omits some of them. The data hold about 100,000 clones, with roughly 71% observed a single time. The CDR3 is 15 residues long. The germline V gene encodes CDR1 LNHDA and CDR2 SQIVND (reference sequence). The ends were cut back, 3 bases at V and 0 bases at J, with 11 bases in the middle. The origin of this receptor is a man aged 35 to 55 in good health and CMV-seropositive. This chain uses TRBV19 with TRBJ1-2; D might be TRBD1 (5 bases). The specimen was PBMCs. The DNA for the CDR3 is TGTGCCAGTAGTATGGGGACTGAAGCTAACTATGGCTACACCTTC. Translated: CASSMGTEANYGYTF.